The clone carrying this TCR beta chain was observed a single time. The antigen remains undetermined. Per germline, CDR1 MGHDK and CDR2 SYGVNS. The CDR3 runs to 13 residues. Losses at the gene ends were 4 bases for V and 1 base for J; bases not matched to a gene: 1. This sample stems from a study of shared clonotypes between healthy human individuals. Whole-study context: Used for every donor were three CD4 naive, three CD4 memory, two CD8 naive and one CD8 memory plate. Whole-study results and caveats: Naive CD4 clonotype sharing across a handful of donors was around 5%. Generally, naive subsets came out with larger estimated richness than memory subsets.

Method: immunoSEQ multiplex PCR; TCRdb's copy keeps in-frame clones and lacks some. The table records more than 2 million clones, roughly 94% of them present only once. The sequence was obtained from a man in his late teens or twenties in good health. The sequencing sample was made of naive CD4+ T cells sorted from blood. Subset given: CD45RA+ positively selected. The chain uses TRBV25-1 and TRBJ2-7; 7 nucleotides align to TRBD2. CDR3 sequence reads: CASSAGGSYEQYF. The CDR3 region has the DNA TGTGCCAGCAGTGCGGGGGGATCCTACGAGCAGTACTTC.